The entry below gives a single TCR beta chain sequence along with its context. Its antigen is undetermined. The source of the sample is a study of shared clonotypes between healthy human individuals. Study at large: The study used three CD4 naive, three CD4 memory, two CD8 naive and one CD8 memory plate per donor.

CDR3 length: 15 amino acids. Unmatched junction bases numbered 6, after V lost 5 bases and J lost 2 bases. Germline loops: CDR1 SEHNR, CDR2 FQNEAQ (reference sequence). General observations from the study: Though the depth was large, rarefaction showed that sorted-subset sequencing was incomplete.

Only in-frame clones appear in the TCRdb table, and some are missing; sequencing was by immunoSEQ multiplex PCR. The sample includes fewer than 2.5 million clones, more than 85% of them seen just once. The source material was naive CD4+ T cells from PBMCs. Subset denoted: CD45RA+ positively selected. The receptor was isolated from a young man in good health. Some clones in this sample may be carry-over from other donors' samples. This rearrangement joins TRBV7-9 to TRBJ1-5; 7 positions agree with TRBD1. DNA for the CDR3: TGTGCCAGCAGCCAGACAGGGCAAGGCAATCAGCCCCAGCATTTT. Translating gives CASSQTGQGNQPQHF. The full variable domain, rest sourced from reference TRBV7-9 and TRBJ1-5, is DTGVSQNPRHKITKRGQNVTFRCDPISEHNRLYWYRQTLGQGPEFLTYFQNEAQLEKSRLLSDRFSAERPKGSFSTLEIQRTEQGDSAMYLCASSQTGQGNQPQHFGDGTRLSIL.